One T cell receptor beta chain is described in this entry. Authors' processing steps: Reference gene primer amplification yielded estimated nucleated cell counts. Clones were read by immunoSEQ multiplex PCR, and TCRdb kept only the in-frame ones, dropping some. V and J calls plus clone size are reproduced from that table; the DNA served to infer D and trimming. The sample shows some 450,000 clones, more than 70% of them seen only once. CDR3 length equals 13 residues. CDR1 and CDR2 from the germline V gene are GTSNPN and SVGIG (reference sequence). V was cut by 3 bases and J by 0 bases, with 5 bases left in between. The data belong to a study of blood T cell repertoires in COVID-19. As for the study in general: The samples span acute and convalescent COVID-19 from the United States, Italy and Spain.

Recruited during active infection, patients (from Seattle) were subsequently followed longitudinally. This TCR derives from a woman between 50 and 59 years old with COVID-19, enrolled during active disease. Sequencing was done on a sample of peripheral blood. The rearrangement uses TRBV30 and TRBJ1-4; no definite D call. The CDR3 sequence: CAWSLTTNEKLFF. The CDR3 coding sequence is TGTGCCTGGAGCCTTACAACTAATGAAAAACTGTTTTTT.